The source of this TCR beta chain is a study of shared clonotypes between healthy human individuals. Study observations and caveats: The researchers took only blood, and tissue repertoires probably look different. Relative to their counterparts shared across all four donors, non-shared clonotypes exhibited diminished generation probabilities. Large sequencing depth failed to make sorted-subset sequencing complete, rarefaction showed.

This clone showed up just a few times. Its specificity is unknown. Naive CD8 cells lacked CD45RO and underwent positive selection for CCR7, leaving out terminally differentiated effector memory CD45RA+ cells. All donors qualified as healthy HIV-negative adults and had experienced no recent acute infections or vaccinations. The assay was immunoSEQ multiplex PCR, and TCRdb's table has in-frame clones only and misses some. The table records 1.5 million to 2.5 million clones, about 95% of them present only once. V was pared by 5 bases and J by 8 bases, with 14 bases of the junction left unmatched. The CDR3 totals 15 residues. Germline CDR1 and CDR2: SGHAT and FQNNGV.

This chain links TRBV11-2 with TRBJ1-2, with TRBD1 matching 7 bases. Sequencing input: naive CD8+ T cells sorted from blood. The sequence derives from a man between 18 and 35 years old in good health. CDR3 region: CASSPSTRDSQGYTF. In nucleotides, the CDR3 is TGTGCCAGCAGCCCATCCACGCGGGACAGTCAAGGCTACACCTTC.